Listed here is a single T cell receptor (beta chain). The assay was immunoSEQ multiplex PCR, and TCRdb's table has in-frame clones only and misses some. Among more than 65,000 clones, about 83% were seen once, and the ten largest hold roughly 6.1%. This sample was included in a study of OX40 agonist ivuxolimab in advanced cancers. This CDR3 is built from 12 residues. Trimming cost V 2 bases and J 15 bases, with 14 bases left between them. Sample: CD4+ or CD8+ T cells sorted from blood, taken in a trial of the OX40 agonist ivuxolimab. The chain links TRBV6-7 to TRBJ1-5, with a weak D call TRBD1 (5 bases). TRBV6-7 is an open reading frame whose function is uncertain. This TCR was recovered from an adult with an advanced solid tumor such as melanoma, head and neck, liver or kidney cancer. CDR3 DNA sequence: TGTGCCAGCAGTTACAGGGCCCGGGGGTGGCATTTT. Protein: CASSYRARGWHF.